This entry features one TCR beta chain sequence. The investigators reverse transcribed all of the isolated RNA, so they sequenced expressed TCRB transcripts. TCRdb keeps only in-frame clones here, not all; method: immunoSEQ multiplex PCR. The sample has some 150,000 clones, approximately 10% seen once; the top ten hold about 2%. These data come from a study of beta chain features in type 1 diabetes. Germline values: CDR1 SGDLS, CDR2 YYNGEE. With 4 bases clipped from V and 4 bases from J, the junction kept 11 bases outside the gene matches. CDR3 length: 16 residues. The TCR comes from a man aged 18 to 29 in good health. The chain recombines TRBV9 with TRBJ1-2; 9 bases fit TRBD1. Sequences were obtained from central memory CD4+ T cells from blood. CDR3 nucleotides: TGTGCCAGCAGCCCCTCTGACAGGGGGGTTGTCTATGGCTACACCTTC. This encodes CASSPSDRGVVYGYTF.